The T cell receptor beta chain under discussion was sequenced for a study of T-cell reconstitution after alpha-beta-depleted transplantation in children. With regard to this clonotype: Its antigen is not known.

The TCRbeta library incorporated unique molecular identifiers. MiXCR, applied by TCRdb to the PCR reads, yields one record per CDR3 protein. The sample lists 500,000 to 600,000 distinct CDR3 sequences; 25% to 30% were seen once. Study conclusions and caveats: Surviving thymic progenitors and recipient T cells were the source of high TCRbeta diversity at day 60 in some patients. A year post-transplant, T-cell counts and diversity derived mostly from newly produced T cells. Several hundred expanded graft clones reportedly gave rise to the alpha-beta T cells present about two months after transplant.

Trimming left V 6 bases short and J 3 bases short, with 18 bases between. Looked up from germline, CDR1 is SGHKS and CDR2 is YYEKEE (reference sequence). The CDR3 covers 15 residues. The chain combines TRBV5-5 with TRBJ1-2, with D maybe TRBD1 (5 bases). Sample: PBMCs, taken before TCRalphabeta/CD19-depleted stem cell transplant. The receptor was isolated from a boy younger than two with Wiskott-Aldrich syndrome, due to receive a stem cell transplant. For the CDR3, the DNA is TGTGCCAGCACCTACCAACCAAGGGGTGACTATGGCTACACCTTC. The encoded protein is CASTYQPRGDYGYTF.